These 21 T cell receptor beta chains were sequenced from one sample in a study of CD8+CD57+ T cells in acquired aplastic anemia. Researchers used genomic DNA as the template to profile TCR beta VDJ and CDR3. TCRdb independently ran MiXCR on the reads; one entry per CDR3 protein. The data contain approximately 200,000 distinct CDR3 sequences, around 65% of them seen just once; the ten biggest clones take up around 45%. Sequencing was done on a sample of sorted CD4+, CD8+, or CD8+CD57+ T cells (not recorded which) from PBMCs. These receptors all come from a human donor with severe aplastic anemia or a healthy control (not recorded which).

This clonotype turned up a few times. J is TRBJ2-7 and V is TRBV20-1, with D perhaps TRBD2 (6 bases). V was clipped by 1 base and J by 2 bases, with 12 bases between them. The CDR3 contains 14 residues. Germline CDR1 reads DFQATT; CDR2 reads SNEGSKA (reference sequence). The CDR3 loop is CSARAGAGTYEQYF. The CDR3 DNA reads TGCAGTGCTAGAGCGGGAGCGGGCACCTACGAGCAGTACTTC.

J is TRBJ1-5 and V is TRBV29-1; weak D call: TRBD1 (5 bases). V was pared by 4 bases and J by 6 bases, with 13 bases between. The CDR3 sequence is 13 residues long. Per germline, CDR1 SQVTM and CDR2 ANQGSEA. The CDR3 protein is CSVASDTGQPQHF. CDR3 coding DNA: TGCAGCGTTGCTTCGGACACAGGTCAGCCCCAGCATTTT.

The CDR3 nucleotides are TGTGCCAGCAGCTTACAGGGAGGCACCTACGAGCAGTACTTC. Its protein is CASSLQGGTYEQYF. This sequence joins TRBV7-9 and TRBJ2-7, with D maybe TRBD2 (6 bases). The CDR3 runs 14 residues. The germline V gene encodes CDR1 SEHNR and CDR2 FQNEAQ (reference sequence). With 2 bases removed from V and 2 bases from J, the gap between germline ends came to 10 bases.

This clonotype was found a few times. V is TRBV7-3 and J is TRBJ2-1, with D maybe TRBD2 (6 bases). Germline CDR1 SGHTA, CDR2 FQGTGA. Trimming stripped 2 bases from V and 4 bases from J, with 12 bases between. This CDR3 comprises 15 residues. The CDR3 loop reads CASSLGGITYNEQFF. As DNA, the CDR3 is TGTGCCAGCAGCTTAGGGGGGATTACGTACAATGAGCAGTTCTTC.

The rearrangement links TRBV2 to TRBJ1-5; possible D gene TRBD1, 6 bases. The germline CDR1 and CDR2 sequences are SNHLY and FYNNEI. The germline V and J ends were trimmed by 4 bases and 4 bases, with 11 bases remaining between them. The CDR3 covers 14 residues. CDR3 sequence reads: CASSGGGRNQPQHF. Written as DNA, the CDR3 is TGTGCCAGCAGTGGCGGGGGGCGGAATCAGCCCCAGCATTTT.

This clonotype has just a few counts. The V gene is TRBV9, the J gene TRBJ2-3; 13 nucleotides match TRBD2. Unmatched junction bases numbered 1, after V lost 3 bases and J lost 3 bases. Germline CDR1 SGDLS, CDR2 YYNGEE. The CDR3 is 15 residues long. The CDR3: CASSGTSGRTDTQYF. In DNA form, the CDR3 reads TGTGCCAGCAGCGGGACTAGCGGGAGAACAGATACGCAGTATTTT.

This clonotype has only one observation. The chain combines TRBV20-1 with TRBJ2-3, with 9 nucleotides matching TRBD1. The germline V gene has CDR1 DFQATT and CDR2 SNEGSKA (reference sequence). The CDR3 spans 14 residues. V dropped 4 bases and J dropped 6; count of bases not matched to a gene: 8. This CDR3 reads CSAISGTGTDTQYF. CDR3 DNA: TGCAGTGCTATATCCGGGACAGGGACCGATACGCAGTATTTT.

This clonotype was found once. The gene calls are TRBV7-9 and TRBJ1-2, with 9 nucleotides matching TRBD1. Germline trimming cut 5 bases from V and 1 base from J; bases unmatched to any gene: 5. This CDR3 is built from 15 residues. Germline-derived CDR1 and CDR2 are SEHNR and FQNEAQ (reference sequence). CDR3 DNA: TGTGCCAGCAGCCCCCGGACAGGGGTTAACTATGGCTACACCTTC. It codes for CASSPRTGVNYGYTF.

About this clonotype itself: Likely a read error: the CDR3 ends without its conserved phenylalanine or tryptophan. The chain is built from TRBV15 and TRBJ2-1; TRBD1 matches 7 bases. The germline V gene has CDR1 LNHNV and CDR2 YYDKDF (reference sequence). This CDR3 comprises 14 residues. The DNA of the CDR3 is TGCGCCACCAGCACGAGGACAGGCCCTAATGAGCAGTTCCTC. The encoded protein is CATSTRTGPNEQFL.

For this clonotype: Just one base apart from a much larger clone, this may be a read error. The chain recombines TRBV30 with TRBJ2-7, with D unresolved. The CDR3 totals 15 residues. V lost 5 bases and J lost 2, with 19 bases in between. Germline V CDR1 and CDR2: GTSNPN, SVGIG (reference sequence). For the CDR3, the DNA is TGTGCCTGGGGTGAACTGGCCGACTCTCCCTACGAGCAGTACTTC. It specifies CAWGELADSPYEQYF.

The table lists this clonotype with a few counts. The chain employs TRBV20-1 and TRBJ2-3; 13 bases agree with TRBD2. V lost 6 bases to trimming and J lost 2 bases; unmatched junction nucleotides: 5. CDR3 size: 15 residues. Germline lookup yields CDR1 DFQATT and CDR2 SNEGSKA (reference sequence). The CDR3 nucleotides are TGCAGTGCAACGGGACTAGCGGGACTCACAGATACGCAGTATTTT. Its protein product is CSATGLAGLTDTQYF.

This chain connects TRBV9 to TRBJ1-6; D uncertain. Germline lookup yields CDR1 SGDLS and CDR2 YYNGEE. The V end was cut by 2 bases, the J end by 12 bases, with 24 bases between. The CDR3 spans 17 residues. Here the CDR3 reads CASSVAAAPTQKGPLHF. The CDR3 region has the DNA TGTGCCAGCAGCGTCGCGGCGGCCCCAACTCAAAAGGGACCCCTCCACTTT.

This clonotype was found a few times. An end of the junction differs from the germline gene, which may be a read error. The gene calls are TRBV29-1 and TRBJ1-1; 7 bases agree with TRBD1. Per germline, CDR1 SQVTM and CDR2 ANQGSEA. This CDR3 contains 13 residues. The CDR3 DNA reads TGCAGCGTGGAAGGACAGGTGAACACTGAAGCTTTCTTT. This sequence encodes CSVEGQVNTEAFF.

This sequence joins TRBV10-3 and TRBJ2-2; TRBD2 matches at 11 bases. The CDR3 is 17 residues long. Looked up from germline, CDR1 is ENHRY and CDR2 is SYGVKD. Trimming took 10 bases from V and 1 from J; bases not matched to a gene: 11. The CDR3: CASSLNGLAGNTGELFF. The DNA for the CDR3 is TGTGCCAGCAGCCTAAACGGACTAGCGGGGAACACCGGGGAGCTGTTTTTT.

The chain links TRBV5-1 to TRBJ2-1; weak D call: TRBD1 (5 bases). Germline V gives CDR1 SGHRS, CDR2 YFSETQ. The CDR3 spans 14 residues. V was clipped by 1 base and J by 9 bases, with 14 bases between them. DNA for the CDR3: TGCGCCAGCAGCTTGAAAGGTGACCAGGGTGAGCAGTTCTTC. It encodes CASSLKGDQGEQFF. Combining the CDR3 with reference TRBV5-1 and TRBJ2-1 gives the whole variable domain KAGVTQTPRYLIKTRGQQVTLSCSPISGHRSVSWYQQTPGQGLQFLFEYFSETQRNKGNFPGRFSGRQFSNSRSEMNVSTLELGDSALYLCASSLKGDQGEQFFGPGTRLTVL.

About this clonotype itself: Just one base apart from a much larger clone, this may be a read error. The gene calls are TRBV15 and TRBJ1-1; 8 bases match TRBD1. There are 17 residues in the CDR3. CDR1 and CDR2 from the germline V gene are LNHNV and YYDKDF (reference sequence). The CDR3 sequence is CATSIIDRGPATTEALF. The CDR3 DNA follows: TGTGCCACCAGCATCATCGACAGGGGCCCAGCGACGACTGAAGCTCTCTTT.

This clonotype came up a few times. The chain employs TRBV9 and TRBJ2-7, with a possible D match to TRBD1 (6 bases). Germline CDR1 and CDR2: SGDLS and YYNGEE. The V end lost 1 base, the J end lost 2 bases, and 10 bases lay between the germline ends. The CDR3 is 14 amino acids. The CDR3 DNA sequence: TGTGCCAGCAGCGTAACGGACAGCCCCTACGAGCAGTACTTC. Its protein product is CASSVTDSPYEQYF.

This chain joins TRBV29-1 and TRBJ1-4; 8 bases fit TRBD1. This CDR3 contains 16 residues. V lost 7 bases to trimming and J lost 0 bases; unmatched junction nucleotides: 10. Looked up from germline, CDR1 is SQVTM and CDR2 is ANQGSEA. The CDR3 bases are TGCAGCGCTGCGGGCGACAGGGGAACAACTAATGAAAAACTGTTTTTT. As protein: CSAAGDRGTTNEKLFF.

The V call is TRBV24-1, the J call TRBJ2-3; D ambiguous. Trimming shortened V by 4 bases and J by 4 bases, and 5 bases separated the two germline ends. CDR1 is KGHDR and CDR2 is SFDVKD in the germline V gene. The CDR3 sequence is 12 residues long. The CDR3 protein is CATSDPPDTQYF. The CDR3 region has the DNA TGTGCCACCAGTGACCCGCCAGATACGCAGTATTTT.

In this sample, this clonotype turned up many times. V is TRBV4-1 and J is TRBJ1-2, with TRBD1 identical over 7 bases. V gave up 6 bases and J gave up 7 bases; unmatched junction bases: 11. From germline, CDR1 is MGHRA and CDR2 YSYEKL. The length of the CDR3 is 14 residues. CDR3 sequence reads: CASSPSEGAGGYTF. The CDR3 region has the DNA TGCGCCAGCAGTCCTAGTGAGGGGGCGGGTGGCTACACCTTC.

In this sample, this clonotype turned up many times. The V call is TRBV7-9, the J call TRBJ1-3, with D perhaps TRBD1 (5 bases). The CDR3 is 18 residues long. Germline loops: CDR1 SEHNR, CDR2 FQNEAQ (reference sequence). V was clipped by 5 bases and J by 2 bases, with 22 bases between them. Written as DNA, the CDR3 is TGTGCCAGCAGCCCAACCCCCGGGGCCGACACCCCTGGAAACACCATATATTTT. It specifies CASSPTPGADTPGNTIYF. Filled out from reference TRBV7-9 and TRBJ1-3, the complete variable domain reads DTGVSQNPRHKITKRGQNVTFRCDPISEHNRLYWYRQTLGQGPEFLTYFQNEAQLEKSRLLSDRFSAERPKGSFSTLEIQRTEQGDSAMYLCASSPTPGADTPGNTIYFGEGSWLTVV.